Detailed here is one T cell receptor (beta chain). No antigen is known for it. This entry belongs to a study of T cell responses to AZD1222 COVID-19 vaccine. The wider study: Samples with a second dose at about 4 or about 12 weeks were pooled together. Findings and caveats of the study: Sampling that yielded the repertoires occurred only after the peak T cell response. After two AZD1222 doses, spike-specific TCR breadth and depth rose versus day 0. AZD1222 recipients seropositive at baseline numbered only 6 or 7.

TCRdb's copy holds only in-frame clones and misses some; the assay was immunoSEQ multiplex PCR. The data show 140,000 to 150,000 clones, with more than 85% seen just once and about 1.3% held by the top ten. With 5 bases clipped from V and 6 bases from J, the junction kept 13 bases outside the gene matches. CDR1 MNHEY and CDR2 SMNVEV come from the germline V gene (reference sequence). The CDR3 length is 17 residues. V is TRBV27 and J is TRBJ2-3, with TRBD2 matching over 11 bases. This clonotype was sampled from an adult in good health. This specimen was peripheral blood, taken on day 0 of AZD1222 vaccination. Here the CDR3 reads CASSPQGSGGAGDTQYF. DNA of the CDR3: TGTGCCAGCAGTCCCCAGGGTAGCGGGGGGGCGGGGGATACGCAGTATTTT.